Presented here are 28 T cell receptor beta chains from one specimen sequenced in a study of T cells in Graves' hyperthyroidism and ophthalmopathy. What was amplified from RNA transcripts were TCR beta CDR3 regions. The study used the HTBI primer set for a first-round RT-PCR of the TCR CDR3. TCRdb fed the multiplex PCR reads into MiXCR, producing one record per CDR3 protein. The sample holds around 200,000 distinct CDR3 sequences, over 15% seen once. What was sequenced was blood. These TCRs come from a woman aged 45-65 years with Graves' hyperthyroidism.

V and J are TRBV20-1 and TRBJ2-5; weak D call: TRBD2 (5 bases). CDR1 DFQATT and CDR2 SNEGSKA come from the germline V gene (reference sequence). V lost 5 bases and J lost 11, with 15 bases in between. The CDR3 runs to 11 residues. CDR3 region: CSAHLAREQYF. CDR3 nucleotide sequence: TGCAGTGCTCACCTAGCAAGAGAACAGTACTTC.

This clonotype was seen at least ten times. The J gene is TRBJ1-1, the V gene TRBV10-3; D perhaps matches TRBD1 (5 bases). Germline V gene data show CDR1 as ENHRY and CDR2 as SYGVKD. V lost 6 bases and J 5 bases, leaving 13 bases between the germline ends. CDR3 length equals 13 residues. The CDR3 spells CAISLQGGTEAFF. In DNA form, the CDR3 reads TGTGCCATCAGCCTCCAGGGCGGGACTGAAGCTTTCTTT.

This clonotype showed up many times. The V call is TRBV24-1, the J call TRBJ1-2; D gene ambiguous. V was pared by 6 bases and J by 3 bases, with 10 bases between. The CDR3 loop spans 13 amino acids. From germline, CDR1 is KGHDR and CDR2 SFDVKD. The CDR3 bases are TGTGCCACCAGTTCAGGTTGGGACTATGGCTACACCTTC. It translates to CATSSGWDYGYTF.

This clonotype was seen many times. V is TRBV20-1 and J is TRBJ1-1; D unclear. The germline CDR1 and CDR2 sequences are DFQATT and SNEGSKA (reference sequence). Trimming removed 2 bases from V and 4 bases from J, with 8 bases in between. CDR3 length: 12 amino acids. The CDR3 DNA sequence: TGCAGTGCTAGAAGCCCCAGCACTGAAGCTTTCTTT. Translating gives CSARSPSTEAFF.

In its sample, this clonotype was seen many times. The chain uses TRBV29-1 and TRBJ2-2, with D unclear. This CDR3 is 16 amino acids long. In germline, CDR1 is SQVTM, CDR2 ANQGSEA. V shed 7 bases and J shed 0 bases, with 18 bases lying between them. The CDR3: CSAFIRKDANTGELFF. CDR3 DNA sequence: TGCAGCGCCTTTATAAGAAAAGACGCGAACACCGGGGAGCTGTTTTTT.

This clonotype was found a few times. The genes are TRBV5-1 and TRBJ2-5; TRBD2 is a possible D gene (5 bases). The CDR3 spans 13 residues. Germline V CDR1 and CDR2: SGHRS, YFSETQ. Trimming took 4 bases from V and 2 from J, leaving 9 bases between them. The CDR3 region is CASSIRRQETQYF. The DNA of the CDR3 is TGCGCCAGCAGCATACGGAGGCAAGAGACCCAGTACTTC.

The sample holds many counts of this clonotype. The chain joins TRBV5-1 to TRBJ2-1, with D maybe TRBD1 (6 bases). Germline V CDR1 and CDR2: SGHRS, YFSETQ. The CDR3 has 15 amino acids. The V end lost 2 bases, the J end lost 3 bases, and 12 bases lay between the germline ends. Here the CDR3 DNA reads TGCGCCAGCAGCTTTGGTGGGACACACTACAATGAGCAGTTCTTC. Its protein product is CASSFGGTHYNEQFF.

This clonotype was seen repeatedly, ten times or more. The chain joins TRBV6-1 to TRBJ1-1; D call uncertain. The V end lost 7 bases, the J end lost 0 bases, and 9 bases lay between the germline ends. The germline V gene encodes CDR1 MNHNS and CDR2 SASEGT. CDR3 length equals 13 residues. The CDR3, as DNA: TGTGCCAGCAAACTAGAGCTGAACACTGAAGCTTTCTTT. Amino acid sequence: CASKLELNTEAFF.

This clonotype was counted many times. The chain has TRBV27 and TRBJ2-1, with D possibly TRBD2 on 6 matching bases. V was pared by 11 bases and J by 7 bases, with 12 bases between. The germline CDR1 and CDR2 sequences are MNHEY and SMNVEV (reference sequence). The CDR3 length is 11 residues. DNA for the CDR3: TGTGCCGGGGGGTACGGGAATGAGCAGTTCTTC. It specifies CAGGYGNEQFF.

This clonotype came up many times. This chain links TRBV20-1 with TRBJ2-3; tentatively, D is TRBD2 (6 bases). V was shortened by 1 base and J by 4 bases, with 21 bases between the two germline ends. Germline lookup yields CDR1 DFQATT and CDR2 SNEGSKA (reference sequence). The CDR3 consists of 17 residues. CDR3 DNA: TGCAGTGCTAGAGGGGGGGACCCTAGGGAACAGTCAGATACGCAGTATTTT. It translates to CSARGGDPREQSDTQYF.

This clonotype was seen at least ten times. V gene TRBV7-3 combines with J gene TRBJ2-5; 10 bases are a match to TRBD1. From germline, CDR1 is SGHTA and CDR2 FQGTGA. With V trimmed by 5 bases and J by 4 bases, 1 base remained unmatched. The CDR3 loop spans 13 amino acids. The CDR3 spells CASSRTGGETQYF. The DNA of the CDR3 is TGTGCCAGCAGCCGGACAGGGGGAGAGACCCAGTACTTC.

This clonotype was recorded at least ten times. This rearrangement joins TRBV19 to TRBJ1-5; 8 nucleotides agree with TRBD1. The CDR3 runs 15 residues. With V trimmed by 6 bases and J by 5 bases, 9 bases remained unmatched. In germline, CDR1 is LNHDA, CDR2 SQIVND (reference sequence). The CDR3 region has the DNA TGTGCCAGTAGCAGGCTGGCAGGGGGCGATCAGCCCCAGCATTTT. Amino acid sequence: CASSRLAGGDQPQHF. The full variable domain, with the rest looked up from reference TRBV19 and TRBJ1-5, is DGGITQSPKYLFRKEGQNVTLSCEQNLNHDAMYWYRQDPGQGLRLIYYSQIVNDFQKGDIAEGYSVSREKKESFPLTVTSAQKNPTAFYLCASSRLAGGDQPQHFGDGTRLSIL.

The V call is TRBV28, the J call TRBJ2-1; D may be TRBD1 or TRBD2 (6 bases each). The CDR3 is 16 amino acids. Germline-derived CDR1 and CDR2 are MDHEN and SYDVKM. V was pared by 8 bases and J by 0 bases, with 17 bases between. The CDR3 sequence is CASLSSGASSYNEQFF. Written as DNA, the CDR3 is TGTGCCAGCCTAAGTTCGGGGGCGAGCTCCTACAATGAGCAGTTCTTC.

This clonotype has only a few counts. V and J are TRBV6-1 and TRBJ1-6; D remains ambiguous. This CDR3 spans 15 amino acids. CDR1 MNHNS and CDR2 SASEGT come from the germline V gene. V was cut by 6 bases and J by 4 bases, with 13 bases left in between. The chain's CDR3 is CASSPGLEYNSPLHF. CDR3 nucleotides: TGTGCCAGCAGCCCCGGCCTGGAGTATAATTCACCCCTCCACTTT.

This clonotype was detected ten times or more. The V gene is TRBV20-1, the J gene TRBJ1-5; D gene unclear. V gave up 6 bases and J gave up 0 bases, with 9 bases separating them. From germline, CDR1 is DFQATT and CDR2 SNEGSKA (reference sequence). The CDR3 has 13 amino acids. The CDR3 is CSAGSFSNQPQHF. The CDR3 DNA reads TGCAGTGCGGGTAGTTTTAGCAATCAGCCCCAGCATTTT.

The chain has TRBV7-9 and TRBJ1-1; D possibly corresponds to TRBD1 (6 bases). The V and J ends lost 0 bases and 1 base respectively, with 15 bases between them. This CDR3 is built from 17 residues. Germline loops: CDR1 SEHNR, CDR2 FQNEAQ (reference sequence). This chain's CDR3 is CASSLALYRDENTEAFF. In nucleotides, the CDR3 is TGTGCCAGCAGCTTAGCGTTATACAGGGATGAGAACACTGAAGCTTTCTTT.

The chain joins TRBV28 to TRBJ1-1, with 8 bases lining up with TRBD1. The junction had 5 bases not matched to a gene; V was cut back by 5 bases and J by 0 bases. This CDR3 is 15 amino acids long. From germline, CDR1 is MDHEN and CDR2 SYDVKM. CDR3 loop: CASSLGQGLNTEAFF. CDR3 sequence (DNA): TGTGCCAGCAGTCTCGGACAGGGCTTGAACACTGAAGCTTTCTTT.

The genes are TRBV28 and TRBJ1-2, with 8 positions matching TRBD1. The V segment lost 11 bases and the J segment 4 bases; nucleotides outside the gene matches: 12. The CDR3 contains 14 residues. Germline V gives CDR1 MDHEN, CDR2 SYDVKM. The CDR3 is CACIPQGVGYGYTF. In nucleotides, the CDR3 is TGTGCCTGCATTCCACAGGGGGTTGGCTATGGCTACACCTTC.

The chain couples TRBV7-3 to TRBJ2-1; possibly TRBD1 for D (6 bases). The CDR3 is 14 amino acids. Germline lookup yields CDR1 SGHTA and CDR2 FQGTGA. Trimming stripped 5 bases from V and 6 bases from J, with 14 bases between. This CDR3 is CASSERQAFNEQFF. In DNA form, the CDR3 reads TGTGCCAGCAGCGAGAGACAGGCCTTCAATGAGCAGTTCTTC.

For this clonotype: A clone one base away is much larger, so this may be a read error. The chain couples TRBV5-1 to TRBJ2-5; D assignment may be TRBD1 or TRBD2 (5 bases each). The CDR3 runs 14 residues. Germline CDR1 SGHRS, CDR2 YFSETQ. V gave up 4 bases and J gave up 3 bases, with 13 bases separating them. The CDR3 sequence is CASSPGRGEETQYF. Here the CDR3 DNA reads TGCGCCAGCAGCCCGGGACGGGGCGAAGAGACCCAGTACTTC.

This clonotype has ten or more counts. The chain has TRBV5-1 and TRBJ2-1, with 14 bases that match TRBD2. After removal of 5 bases from V and 7 bases from J, the junction contained 5 bases not matched to a gene. This CDR3 region has 15 residues. Germline CDR1 and CDR2: SGHRS and YFSETQ. The CDR3 here is CASSDGTSGGNEQFF. CDR3 bases: TGCGCCAGCAGTGATGGGACTAGCGGGGGTAATGAGCAGTTCTTC.

This clonotype was detected ten times or more. The V call is TRBV4-3, the J call TRBJ2-2; D possibly corresponds to TRBD1 (5 bases). The CDR3 is made up of 15 amino acids. The V end was cut by 2 bases, the J end by 2 bases, with 9 bases between. Germline V CDR1 and CDR2: LGHNA, YSLEER. Here the CDR3 DNA reads TGCGCCAGCAGCCAATGGGGCAGCAACACCGGGGAGCTGTTTTTT. Translated, it gives CASSQWGSNTGELFF.

This clonotype has a count of ten or more. The chain couples TRBV5-1 to TRBJ1-2; D is unclear. Trimming took off 6 bases at V and 0 bases at J, with 18 bases between the two ends. The CDR3 runs to 16 residues. Germline lookup yields CDR1 SGHRS and CDR2 YFSETQ. The CDR3 DNA reads TGCGCCAGCACCAAAGAAACAGCCGAAGCTAACTATGGCTACACCTTC. Protein sequence: CASTKETAEANYGYTF.

This clonotype was counted at least ten times. J is TRBJ1-2 and V is TRBV5-5, with 10 bases aligning to TRBD1. Germline V gives CDR1 SGHKS, CDR2 YYEKEE (reference sequence). This CDR3 contains 16 residues. V dropped 2 bases and J dropped 4; count of bases not matched to a gene: 8. CDR3 residues: CASSFLGTGASYGYTF. In DNA, the CDR3 is TGTGCCAGCAGCTTTCTTGGGACAGGGGCTTCCTATGGCTACACCTTC. The variable domain in full, with the rest retrieved from reference TRBV5-5 and TRBJ1-2, is DAGVTQSPTHLIKTRGQQVTLRCSPISGHKSVSWYQQVLGQGPQFIFQYYEKEERGRGNFPDRFSARQFPNYSSELNVNALLLGDSALYLCASSFLGTGASYGYTFGSGTRLTVV.

At least ten counts were recorded for this clonotype. V and J are TRBV2 and TRBJ2-5, with D perhaps matching TRBD1 or TRBD2 (5 bases each). Germline lookup yields CDR1 SNHLY and CDR2 FYNNEI. Between the trimmed V and J ends, which lost 6 bases and 4 bases, there was a span of 12 bases. The CDR3 extends over 13 amino acids. As DNA, the CDR3 is TGTGCCAGCAGATGGGACGGCCGAGAGACCCAGTACTTC. It encodes CASRWDGRETQYF.

This clonotype came up a few times. This clone may be a read error of a much larger clone one base away. CDR3 amino acids: CASSYTGVWGTEALF. The DNA for the CDR3 is TGTGCCAGCTCATATACAGGGGTTTGGGGCACTGAAGCTCTCTTT. This chain uses TRBV18 with TRBJ1-1, with 7 bases that match TRBD1. CDR3 length: 15 residues. Germline V gives CDR1 KGHSH, CDR2 LQKENI.

This clonotype was counted at least ten times. V usage is TRBV20-1 and J usage is TRBJ2-7; 7 bases align to TRBD1. This CDR3 is built from 14 residues. The ends lost 5 bases at V and 1 base at J; junction bases unmatched: 8. Germline CDR1 DFQATT, CDR2 SNEGSKA (reference sequence). In DNA form, the CDR3 reads TGCAGTGCTCATACGACAGGGTATTCCTACGAGCAGTACTTC. This gives the protein CSAHTTGYSYEQYF.

This clonotype has more than one count but fewer than ten. In nucleotides, the CDR3 is TGTGCCAGCAGTTTTTTCGGGGCCTATCACTACGAGCAGTACTTC. It translates to CASSFFGAYHYEQYF. The chain carries TRBV27 and TRBJ2-7; D may be TRBD1 or TRBD2 (5 bases each). The germline V and J ends were trimmed by 3 bases and 3 bases, with 15 bases remaining between them. The germline gives CDR1 MNHEY, CDR2 SMNVEV (reference sequence). The length of the CDR3 is 15 residues.